This paragraph covers one T cell receptor (beta chain) sequence. TCRdb keeps only in-frame clones here, not all; method: immunoSEQ multiplex PCR. The data hold fewer than 400,000 clones, with 70% to 90% observed a single time. This entry belongs to a study of Ad26.COV2.S vaccination and SARS-CoV-2 variants. Treatment described: 15 to 20 received Ad26.COV2.S at low or high dose, single or two shots; roughly 5 received placebo; per-sample allocation not given. Material that was analyzed had been drawn on day 63 after the first vaccine or placebo injection. V lost 1 base, J lost 6 bases, and 8 bases lay in between. Germline V gene data show CDR1 as LGHNA and CDR2 as YSLEER. The CDR3 contains 13 residues.

The material sequenced was peripheral blood, taken in a trial of Ad26.COV2.S vaccine versus placebo. The chain uses TRBV4-3 and TRBJ2-3; no definite D call. The sequence came from a person aged 18-65 years who received the Ad26.COV2.S COVID-19 vaccine or a placebo. CDR3 in amino acids: CASSQVVADTQYF. CDR3 sequence (DNA): TGCGCCAGCAGCCAAGTCGTAGCTGATACGCAGTATTTT.